This TCR beta chain was sequenced for a study of cytomegalovirus exposure and HLA in healthy donors. Study conclusions and caveats: In vitro, a few CMV-associated chains proved specific for CMV antigens. TCR beta chains numbering some 160 were designated cytomegalovirus-associated.

The CDR3 totals 14 residues. The V gene end was trimmed by 5 bases and the J gene end by 3 bases; junction bases not matched to a gene: 3. Per the germline V gene, CDR1 is SGHAT and CDR2 is FQNNGV. On this clone: Its specificity is unknown.

TCRdb's copy holds only in-frame clones and misses some; the assay was immunoSEQ multiplex PCR. This table has about 200,000 clones, roughly 82% appearing once. The receptor comes from a woman under 40 in good health and CMV-seropositive. Source material: PBMCs. The gene calls are TRBV11-2 and TRBJ1-1; the match to TRBD1 covers 10 bases. DNA for the CDR3: TGTGCCAGCAGCCGGGGACAGGGGTACACTGAAGCTTTCTTT. It is translated as CASSRGQGYTEAFF.